This is a list of T cell receptor beta chains from one sample in a study of CD8 T cells in Susac syndrome. From the immunoSEQ multiplex PCR reads, TCRdb called clonotypes with MiXCR, one entry per CDR3 protein. The sample has roughly 150,000 distinct CDR3 sequences, roughly 94% seen once. Sample: CD8+ T cells from PBMCs. The receptors shown here come from a human donor with multiple sclerosis. Each CDR3 is given with its conserved first and last residue. A D gene is named only where the DNA matches it firmly. The listing skips clone size in some rows; elsewhere it reads once, few, many or a size class.

>TRBD1|-|TRBV6-1|TRBJ1-5
TGTGCCAGCAGTCGGACCGGGACAGGGTTTGATCAGCCCCAGCATTTT
CASSRTGTGFDQPQHF
>TRBD1|few|TRBV12-3/TRBV12-4|TRBJ1-2
TGTGCCAGCAGTCCGGACAGGGGGAATGGCTACACCTTC
CASSPDRGNGYTF
>-|-|TRBV27|TRBJ2-7
TGTGCCAGCAGTAACGGGCAGGAGCAGTACTTC
CASSNGQEQYF
>TRBD1|-|TRBV27|TRBJ1-1
TGTGCCAGCAGCCGGACAGGGGGCGGTTACGCTGAAGCTTTCTTT
CASSRTGGGYAEAFF
>-|-|TRBV27|TRBJ2-5
TGTGCCAGCAGCTACACTGCGGTGGCAGAGACCCAGTACTTC
CASSYTAVAETQYF
>-|-|TRBV30|TRBJ1-2
TGTGCCTGGAGCGTCGTGGGTACTTATGGCTACACCTTC
CAWSVVGTYGYTF
>TRBD1|-|TRBV20-1|TRBJ2-3
TGCAGTGCTAGAGACTGGACAGGGTCACACACAGATACGCAGTATTTT
CSARDWTGSHTDTQYF
>TRBD1|-|TRBV29-1|TRBJ1-3
TGCAGCGTTGAAGATTCCGGGACAGGTCTTCGCACCATATATTTT
CSVEDSGTGLRTIYF
>TRBD1|-|TRBV6-1|TRBJ2-2
TGTGCCAGCTCGAACCGAGGGATGACAGGGGGCTTGACCGGGGAGCTGTTTTTT
CASSNRGMTGGLTGELFF
>-|-|TRBV2|TRBJ2-1
TGTGCCAGCAGTGAAGCGCCGCTCAATGAGCAGTTCTTC
CASSEAPLNEQFF
>-|-|TRBV20-1|TRBJ2-7
TGCAGTGCTAGAGAGGCCAGCTCCTACGAGCAGTACTTC
CSAREASSYEQYF
>-|-|TRBV2|TRBJ1-1
TGTGCCCCGGGGGACCGGGTAGCCCTGAACACTGAAGCTTTCTTT
CAPGDRVALNTEAFF
>-|-|TRBV15|TRBJ2-7
TGTGCCACCAGCAGAGATCTGGGGGCTTCCTACGAGCAGTACTTC
CATSRDLGASYEQYF
>TRBD2|-|TRBV7-3|TRBJ2-5
TGTGCCAGCGGTAGCGGGGACGAGACCCAGTACTTC
CASGSGDETQYF
>TRBD2|-|TRBV7-9|TRBJ2-7
TGTGCCAGCAGCGGCCCGGGGGGGACCTACGAGCAGTACTTC
CASSGPGGTYEQYF
>TRBD1|-|TRBV3-1|TRBJ1-1
TGTGCCAGCACCCTGACAGGGCAACCTGAAGCTTTCTTT
CASTLTGQPEAFF
>-|-|TRBV9|TRBJ2-2
TGTGCCAGCAGCGATGGGGACGGGGAGCTGTTTTTT
CASSDGDGELFF
>TRBD1|-|TRBV27|TRBJ2-3
TGTGCCAGCAGACTTGGACAGGGCAGGACAGATACGCAGTATTTT
CASRLGQGRTDTQYF
>-|-|TRBV9|TRBJ1-2
TGTGCCAGCAGCGTAGCTTCGGACCCTGGCTATGGCTACACCTTC
CASSVASDPGYGYTF
>-|-|TRBV2|TRBJ2-1
TGTGCCAGACAGAGGGACCCGGGGTTGGGGGAGCAGTTCTTC
CARQRDPGLGEQFF
>TRBD1|-|TRBV7-6|TRBJ2-7
TGTGCCAGCAGCTTGACAGGGGGAAGCGACGAGCAGTACTTC
CASSLTGGSDEQYF
>-|-|TRBV12-3/TRBV12-4|TRBJ2-3
TGTGCCAGCAGTTTACTCGGGCTGAGAGATACGCAGTATTTT
CASSLLGLRDTQYF
>TRBD1|-|TRBV27|TRBJ1-6
TGTGCCAGCAGTTGGAGGCCAGGGGGATCACCCCTCCACTTT
CASSWRPGGSPLHF
>TRBD2|-|TRBV29-1|TRBJ2-5
TGCAGCGTTCTAATAAGCGGGGGGATCCAAGAGACCCAGTACTTC
CSVLISGGIQETQYF
>-|once|TRBV7-6|TRBJ1-5
TGTGCCAGCAGCTCCACCCTGGGGGCGCATGGCAATCAGCCCCAGCATTTT
CASSSTLGAHGNQPQHF
>-|-|TRBV9|TRBJ2-1
TGTGCCAGCAGCGTAGGTGGCGGGGGCCACAATGAGCAGTTCTTC
CASSVGGGGHNEQFF
>-|few|TRBV2|TRBJ2-7
TGTGCCAGCAAGTTCGAAGGGGCCAACTACGAGCAGTACTTC
CASKFEGANYEQYF
>TRBD1|-|TRBV6-1|TRBJ2-7
TGTGCCAGCACCTCACCCGGGACAGAGAGCTTCTACGAGCAGTACTTC
CASTSPGTESFYEQYF
>-|-|TRBV2|TRBJ2-5
TGTGCCAGCAGTGAGGTTATGGAGACCCAGTACTTC
CASSEVMETQYF
>-|-|TRBV20-1|TRBJ2-1
TGCAGAATCGCAATAAATCTTCCCTACAATGAGCAGTTCTTC
CRIAINLPYNEQFF